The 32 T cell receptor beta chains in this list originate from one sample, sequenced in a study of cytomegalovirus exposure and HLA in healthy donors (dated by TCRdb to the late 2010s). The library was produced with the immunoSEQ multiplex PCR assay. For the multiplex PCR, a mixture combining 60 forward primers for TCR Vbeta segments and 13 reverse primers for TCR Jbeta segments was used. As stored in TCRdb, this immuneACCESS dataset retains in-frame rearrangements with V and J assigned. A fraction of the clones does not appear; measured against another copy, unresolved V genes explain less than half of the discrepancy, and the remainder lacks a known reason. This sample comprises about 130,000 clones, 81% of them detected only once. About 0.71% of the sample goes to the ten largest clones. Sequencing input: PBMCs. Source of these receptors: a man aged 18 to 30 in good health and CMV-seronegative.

CDR3 DNA sequence: TGTGCCTGGACCTCTCGAACCAGGCTAGCGGGTTACAATGAGCAGTTCTTC. It codes for CAWTSRTRLAGYNEQFF. The gene calls are TRBV30 and TRBJ2-1; 8 nucleotides line up with TRBD2. Unmatched junction bases numbered 15, after V lost 4 bases and J lost 4 bases. Germline CDR1 is GTSNPN and CDR2 is SVGIG (reference sequence). The CDR3 has 17 residues.

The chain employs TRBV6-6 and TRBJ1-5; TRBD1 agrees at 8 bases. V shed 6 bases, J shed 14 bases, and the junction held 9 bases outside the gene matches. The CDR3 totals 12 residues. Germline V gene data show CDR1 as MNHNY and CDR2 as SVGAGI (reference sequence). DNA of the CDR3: TGTGCCAGCAGAACAGGGCCAGGGGGCGAGCATTTT. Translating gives CASRTGPGGEHF.

The CDR3 nucleotides are TGCGCCAGCAGCTTGGTGGTGTCGGGGGAGCAGTACTTC. Translating it yields CASSLVVSGEQYF. This chain uses TRBV5-1 with TRBJ2-7; TRBD2 is a possible D gene (5 bases). Trimming took 0 bases from V and 7 from J, leaving 11 bases between them. The germline V gene has CDR1 SGHRS and CDR2 YFSETQ. This CDR3 spans 13 amino acids.

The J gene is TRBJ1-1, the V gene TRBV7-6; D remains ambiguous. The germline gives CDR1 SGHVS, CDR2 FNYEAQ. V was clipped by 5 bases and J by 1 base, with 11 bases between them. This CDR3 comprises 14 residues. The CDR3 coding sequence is TGTGCCAGCAGCCCCCGAGAGTGGAACACTGAAGCTTTCTTT. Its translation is CASSPREWNTEAFF.

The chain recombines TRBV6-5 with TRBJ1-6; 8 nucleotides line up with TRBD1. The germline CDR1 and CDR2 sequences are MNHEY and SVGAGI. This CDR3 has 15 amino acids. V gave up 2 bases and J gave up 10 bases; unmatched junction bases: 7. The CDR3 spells CASSYLQGAGSPLHF. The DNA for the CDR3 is TGTGCCAGCAGTTACCTTCAGGGGGCTGGCTCACCCCTCCACTTT.

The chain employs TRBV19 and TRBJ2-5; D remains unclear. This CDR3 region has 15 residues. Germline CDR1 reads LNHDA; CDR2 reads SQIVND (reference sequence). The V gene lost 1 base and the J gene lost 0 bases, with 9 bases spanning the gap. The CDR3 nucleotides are TGTGCCAGTAGTATAGCTGGCAGATACCAAGAGACCCAGTACTTC. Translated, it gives CASSIAGRYQETQYF.

CDR3 DNA sequence: TGTGCCATAAGGACAGAATCCAACAATGGCTACACCTTC. This codes for CAIRTESNNGYTF. The chain couples TRBV19 to TRBJ1-2; the D gene is possibly TRBD1 (6 bases). This CDR3 is built from 13 residues. Germline CDR1 is LNHDA and CDR2 is SQIVND (reference sequence). Between the trimmed V and J ends, which lost 10 bases and 6 bases, there was a span of 18 bases.

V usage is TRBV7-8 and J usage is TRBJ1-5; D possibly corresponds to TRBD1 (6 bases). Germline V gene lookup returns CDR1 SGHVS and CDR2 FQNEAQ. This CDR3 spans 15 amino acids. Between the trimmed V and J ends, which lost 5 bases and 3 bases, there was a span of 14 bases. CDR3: CASSRTGIPNQPQHF. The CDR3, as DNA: TGTGCCAGCAGCCGAACAGGGATCCCCAATCAGCCCCAGCATTTT.

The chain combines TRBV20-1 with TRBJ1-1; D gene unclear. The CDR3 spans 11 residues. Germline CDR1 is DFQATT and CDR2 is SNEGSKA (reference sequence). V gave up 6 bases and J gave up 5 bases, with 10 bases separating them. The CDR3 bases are TGCAGTGCCCCGGGATTGACTGAAGCTTTCTTT. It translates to CSAPGLTEAFF.

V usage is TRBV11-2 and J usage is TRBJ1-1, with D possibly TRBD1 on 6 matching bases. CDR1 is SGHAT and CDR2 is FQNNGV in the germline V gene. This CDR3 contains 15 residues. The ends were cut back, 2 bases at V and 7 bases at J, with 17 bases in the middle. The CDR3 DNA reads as TGTGCCAGCAGCTTATTAGCAGGGGCCAGACGTGAAGCTTTCTTT. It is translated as CASSLLAGARREAFF.

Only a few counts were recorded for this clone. The CDR3 loop reads CASSFRQTNSPLHF. In nucleotides, the CDR3 is TGTGCCAGCAGTTTTAGACAGACTAATTCACCCCTCCACTTT. The gene calls are TRBV6-5 and TRBJ1-6, with a tentative D call TRBD1 (5 bases). V dropped 4 bases and J dropped 6 bases, with 10 bases sitting between them. Germline V gene data show CDR1 as MNHEY and CDR2 as SVGAGI. The CDR3 extends over 14 amino acids.

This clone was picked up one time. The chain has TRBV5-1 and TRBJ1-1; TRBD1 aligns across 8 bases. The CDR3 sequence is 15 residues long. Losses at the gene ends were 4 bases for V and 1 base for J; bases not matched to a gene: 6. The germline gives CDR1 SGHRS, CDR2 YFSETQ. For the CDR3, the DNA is TGCGCCAGCAGCCTCCGGACAGGGCCGAACACTGAAGCTTTCTTT. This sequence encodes CASSLRTGPNTEAFF.

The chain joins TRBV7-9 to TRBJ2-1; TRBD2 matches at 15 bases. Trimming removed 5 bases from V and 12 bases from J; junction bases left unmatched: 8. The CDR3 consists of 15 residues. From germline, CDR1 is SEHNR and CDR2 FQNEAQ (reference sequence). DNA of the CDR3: TGTGCCAGCAGCCAAACCGGGACTAGCGGGGGGCGGCAGTTCTTC. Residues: CASSQTGTSGGRQFF. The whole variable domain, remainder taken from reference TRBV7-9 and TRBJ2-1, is DTGVSQNPRHKITKRGQNVTFRCDPISEHNRLYWYRQTLGQGPEFLTYFQNEAQLEKSRLLSDRFSAERPKGSFSTLEIQRTEQGDSAMYLCASSQTGTSGGRQFFGPGTRLTVL.

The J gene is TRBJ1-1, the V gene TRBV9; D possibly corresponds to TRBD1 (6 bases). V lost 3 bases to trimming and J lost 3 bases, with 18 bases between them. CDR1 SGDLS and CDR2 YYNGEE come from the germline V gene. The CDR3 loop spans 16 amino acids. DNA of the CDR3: TGTGCCAGCAGCGGACAACCGGGACAAAAGGACACTGAAGCTTTCTTT. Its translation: CASSGQPGQKDTEAFF.

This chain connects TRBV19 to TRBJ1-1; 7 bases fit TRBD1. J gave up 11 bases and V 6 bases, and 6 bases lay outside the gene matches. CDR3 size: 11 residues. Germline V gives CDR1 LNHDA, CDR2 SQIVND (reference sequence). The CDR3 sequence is CASRGGLGAFF. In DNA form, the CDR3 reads TGTGCCAGTAGAGGGGGCCTAGGGGCTTTCTTT.

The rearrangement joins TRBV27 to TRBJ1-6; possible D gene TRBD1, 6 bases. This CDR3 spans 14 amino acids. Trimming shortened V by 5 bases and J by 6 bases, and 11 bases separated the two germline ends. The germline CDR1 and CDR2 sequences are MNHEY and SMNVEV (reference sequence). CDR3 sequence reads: CASSMGHANSPLHF. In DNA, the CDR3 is TGTGCCAGCAGTATGGGACACGCTAATTCACCCCTCCACTTT.

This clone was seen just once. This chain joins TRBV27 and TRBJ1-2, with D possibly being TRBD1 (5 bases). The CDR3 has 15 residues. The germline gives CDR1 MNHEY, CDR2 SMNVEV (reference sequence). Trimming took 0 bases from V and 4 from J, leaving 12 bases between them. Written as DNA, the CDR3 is TGTGCCAGCAGTTTATCGGGGGGACGCAGCTATGGCTACACCTTC. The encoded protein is CASSLSGGRSYGYTF.

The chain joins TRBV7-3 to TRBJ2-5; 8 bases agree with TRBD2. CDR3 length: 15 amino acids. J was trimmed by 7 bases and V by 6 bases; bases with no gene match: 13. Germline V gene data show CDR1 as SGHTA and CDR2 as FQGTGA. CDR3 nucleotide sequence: TGTGCCAGCAGTCCGAATAGCGGGACCCGGGGGACCCAGTACTTC. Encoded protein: CASSPNSGTRGTQYF.

CDR3 in amino acids: CASSVAGNEQFF. The CDR3 nucleotides read TGCGCCAGCAGCGTAGCGGGGAATGAGCAGTTCTTC. This chain joins TRBV5-1 and TRBJ2-1, with 8 nucleotides matching TRBD2. The V gene's germline CDR1 is SGHRS and CDR2 YFSETQ. Trimming removed 4 bases from V and 7 bases from J; junction bases left unmatched: 1. CDR3 length: 12 amino acids.

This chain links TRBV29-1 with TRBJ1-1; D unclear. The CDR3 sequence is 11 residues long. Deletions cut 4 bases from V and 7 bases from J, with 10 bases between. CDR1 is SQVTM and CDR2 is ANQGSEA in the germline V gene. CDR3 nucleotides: TGCAGCGTTGCTAGAACAAGTGAAGCTTTCTTT. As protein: CSVARTSEAFF.

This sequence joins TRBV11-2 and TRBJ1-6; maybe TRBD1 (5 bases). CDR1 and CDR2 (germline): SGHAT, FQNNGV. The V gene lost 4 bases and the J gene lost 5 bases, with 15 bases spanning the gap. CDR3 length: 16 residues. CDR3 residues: CASSWRYRGNNSPLHF. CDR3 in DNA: TGTGCCAGCAGCTGGCGATATAGGGGAAATAATTCACCCCTCCACTTT.

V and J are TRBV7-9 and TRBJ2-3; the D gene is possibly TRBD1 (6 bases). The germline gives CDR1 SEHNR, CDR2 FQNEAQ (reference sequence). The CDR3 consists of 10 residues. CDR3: CAARGDTQYF. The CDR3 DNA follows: TGTGCTGCCAGGGGAGATACGCAGTATTTT.

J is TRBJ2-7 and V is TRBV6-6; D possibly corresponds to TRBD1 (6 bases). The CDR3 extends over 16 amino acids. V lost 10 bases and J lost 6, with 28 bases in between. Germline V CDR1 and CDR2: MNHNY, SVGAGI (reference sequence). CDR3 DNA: TGTGCCACCATACCAGAAGAAACAGGGCTCTTACGCGAGCAGTACTTC. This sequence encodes CATIPEETGLLREQYF.

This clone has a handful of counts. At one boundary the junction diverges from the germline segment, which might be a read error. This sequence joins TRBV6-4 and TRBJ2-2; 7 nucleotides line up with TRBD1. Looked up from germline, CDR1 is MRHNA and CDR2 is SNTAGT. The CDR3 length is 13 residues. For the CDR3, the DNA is TGTGCCAGCAGTGACAGGGGGCACCGGGGAGCTGTTTTT. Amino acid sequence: CASSDRGHRGAVF.

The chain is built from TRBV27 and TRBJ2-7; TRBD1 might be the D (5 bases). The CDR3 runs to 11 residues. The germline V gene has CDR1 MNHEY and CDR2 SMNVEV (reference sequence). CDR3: CATTAGPEQYF. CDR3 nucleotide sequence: TGTGCAACGACTGCAGGGCCCGAGCAGTACTTC.

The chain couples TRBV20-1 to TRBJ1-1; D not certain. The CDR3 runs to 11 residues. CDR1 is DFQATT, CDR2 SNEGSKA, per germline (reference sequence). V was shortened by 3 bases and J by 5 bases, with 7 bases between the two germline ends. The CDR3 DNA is TGCAGTGCTAGCCCCCGGACTGAAGCTTTCTTT. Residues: CSASPRTEAFF.

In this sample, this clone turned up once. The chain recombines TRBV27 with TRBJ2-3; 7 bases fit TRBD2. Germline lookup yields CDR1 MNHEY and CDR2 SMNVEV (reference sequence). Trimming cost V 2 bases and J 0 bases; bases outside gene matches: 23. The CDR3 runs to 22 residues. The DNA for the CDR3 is TGTGCCAGCAGTTTAGGGCAGATCTGGGACTACTCCGCTCCCGAGAGCACAGATACGCAGTATTTT. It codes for CASSLGQIWDYSAPESTDTQYF.

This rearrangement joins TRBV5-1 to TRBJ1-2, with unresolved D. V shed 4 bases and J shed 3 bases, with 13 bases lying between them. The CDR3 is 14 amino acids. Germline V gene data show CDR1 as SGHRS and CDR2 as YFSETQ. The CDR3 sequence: CASSRENQDYGYTF. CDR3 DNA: TGCGCCAGCAGCCGGGAGAACCAGGACTATGGCTACACCTTC.

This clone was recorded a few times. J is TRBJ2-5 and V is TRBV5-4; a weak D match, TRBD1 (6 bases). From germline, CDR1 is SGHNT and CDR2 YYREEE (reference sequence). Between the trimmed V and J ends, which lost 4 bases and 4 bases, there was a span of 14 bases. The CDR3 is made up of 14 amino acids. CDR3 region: CASSQKQGRETQYF. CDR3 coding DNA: TGTGCCAGCAGCCAAAAACAGGGTCGAGAGACCCAGTACTTC.

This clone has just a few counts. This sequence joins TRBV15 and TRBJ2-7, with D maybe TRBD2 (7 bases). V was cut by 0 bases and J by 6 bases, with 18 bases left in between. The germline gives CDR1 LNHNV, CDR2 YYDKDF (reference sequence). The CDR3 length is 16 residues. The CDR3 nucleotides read TGTGCCACCAGCAGAGATCTGGGGGGGCTCTCGTCCGAGCAGTACTTC. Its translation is CATSRDLGGLSSEQYF.

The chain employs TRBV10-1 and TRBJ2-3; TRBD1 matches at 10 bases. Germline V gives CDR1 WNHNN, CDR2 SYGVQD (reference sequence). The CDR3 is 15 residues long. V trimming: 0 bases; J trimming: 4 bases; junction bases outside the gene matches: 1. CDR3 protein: CASSESTGGADTQYF. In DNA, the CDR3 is TGCGCCAGCAGTGAGTCGACAGGGGGCGCAGATACGCAGTATTTT.

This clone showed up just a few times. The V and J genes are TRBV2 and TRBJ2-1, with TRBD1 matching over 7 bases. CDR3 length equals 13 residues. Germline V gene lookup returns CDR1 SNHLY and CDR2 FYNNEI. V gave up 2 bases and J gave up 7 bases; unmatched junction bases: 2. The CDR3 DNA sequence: TGTGCCAGCAGTGAAAACAGGGGTAATGAGCAGTTCTTC. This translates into CASSENRGNEQFF.